This T cell receptor beta chain was profiled in a study of shared clonotypes between healthy human individuals. Study-level information: The donor group consisted of a couple of women and three men, aged 18 to 49. Researchers assigned three CD4 naive, three CD4 memory, two CD8 naive and one CD8 memory plate to each donor.

Note on this clone: This sample includes further DNA sequences coding for the same CDR3.

Execution of the assay was at deep level. Assay used: immunoSEQ multiplex PCR; TCRdb lists only in-frame clones, some missing. The sample lists about 2,500,000 clones, about 92% occurring once. All of the donors resided in Nashville, Tennessee, and each was a Caucasian adult. The clonotype comes from a man aged 18 to 29 in good health. The sample consisted of naive CD4+ T cells sorted from blood. The subset was: CD45RA+ positively selected.

The CDR3 DNA sequence: TGTGCCAGCAGTTACTCACGGGGATCGAACTATGGCTACACCTTC. Translation gives CASSYSRGSNYGYTF. This rearrangement joins TRBV6-5 to TRBJ1-2; D not certain. Germline V gene sequence: CDR1 MNHEY, CDR2 SVGAGI. CDR3 length equals 15 residues. Trimming cost V 0 bases and J 2 bases, with 10 bases left between them.